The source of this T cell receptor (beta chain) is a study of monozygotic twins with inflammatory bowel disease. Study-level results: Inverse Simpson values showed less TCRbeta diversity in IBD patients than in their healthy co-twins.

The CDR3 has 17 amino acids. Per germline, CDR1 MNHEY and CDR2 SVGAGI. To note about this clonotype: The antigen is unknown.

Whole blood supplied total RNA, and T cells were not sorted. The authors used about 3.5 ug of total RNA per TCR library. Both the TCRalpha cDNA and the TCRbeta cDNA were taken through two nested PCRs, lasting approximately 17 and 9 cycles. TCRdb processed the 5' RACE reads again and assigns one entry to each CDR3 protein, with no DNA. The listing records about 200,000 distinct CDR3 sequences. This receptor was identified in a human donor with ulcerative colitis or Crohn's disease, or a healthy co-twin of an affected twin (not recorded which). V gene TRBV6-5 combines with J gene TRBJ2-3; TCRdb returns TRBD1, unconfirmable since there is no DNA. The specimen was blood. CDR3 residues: CASSLGQGFAGTDTQYF.